This TCR beta chain was captured in a study of neurological immune-mediated disorders. TCRdb analysed the 5' RACE reads with MiXCR anew, one entry per CDR3 protein. Of roughly 71,000 distinct CDR3 sequences in the sample, around 3.9% were seen once. The CDR3 runs to 13 residues. V gave up 4 bases and J gave up 4 bases, with 11 bases separating them. Germline CDR1 is SGHRS and CDR2 is YFSETQ. With regard to this clonotype: Since a much larger clone is just one base distant, this may be a read error.

This chain connects TRBV5-1 to TRBJ2-5, with D uncertain. The sample comprised PBMCs. The source of this sequence is a man aged 25-45 years with multiple sclerosis. The CDR3 DNA follows: TGCGCCAGCAGCACCGGAAAGCGAGAGACCCAGTACTTC. Translated, it gives CASSTGKRETQYF.